This entry features one T cell receptor (beta chain) sequence. The sample is drawn from a study of blood T cell repertoires in COVID-19. Study overall: In each case, the material was cDNA or gDNA derived from T cells, B-cell-depleted T cells, or PBMCs.

Per the germline V gene, CDR1 is WNHNN and CDR2 is SYGVQD (reference sequence). Trimming shortened V by 1 base and J by 2 bases, and 8 bases separated the two germline ends. The CDR3 totals 14 residues. Clones were sequenced by immunoSEQ multiplex PCR, and TCRdb holds only the in-frame ones, with some missing. The top ten clones hold around 3.5% of a sample with under 200,000 clones, approximately 87% of them seen once. The sequencing input was peripheral blood. The chain links TRBV10-1 to TRBJ2-5; D remains ambiguous. This TCR was sampled from a young man with active or convalescent COVID-19. The CDR3 DNA is TGCGCCAGCAGTGAGTTTTCAGGACAAGAGACCCAGTACTTC. It yields the protein CASSEFSGQETQYF.